The present T cell receptor beta chain was sequenced within a study of blood T cell repertoires in COVID-19 (TCRdb year 2020). Looking at the study overall: The collaborator samples originated in the United States, Italy and Spain and spanned the acute and convalescent phases of COVID-19. The prospective study material was composed of cDNA or gDNA derived from T cells, B-cell-depleted T cells, or PBMCs. Deeply sampled blood TCRbeta repertoires from subjects exposed to, actively infected with, or recovered from COVID-19 were included in the dataset. A freely available public database, intended as a resource for researchers studying the immune response to SARS-CoV-2, is where the repertoires were released. The samples were drawn from the first 160 participants of the ongoing ImmuneRACE study and from roughly 1,300 subjects provided by 6 global collaborators. The sample metadata nearly always contained a de-identified subject ID, COVID-19 status, age in years and sex. Where available, HLA class I and class II types were taken from metadata supplied by the sample provider and were not determined by assay-based typing. The paper as a whole reports these results and caveats: The amount of clinical and demographic metadata varied by source and participant and was provided uncurated.

The CDR3 spans 14 residues, from the cysteine through the phenylalanine. Of the read, only the CDR3 DNA is kept; its 42 bases are in frame from base 1. The germline V gene (reference sequence) provides CDR1 LNHDA and CDR2 SQIVND. Relative to germline, V is missing 6 bases and J is missing 8 bases, with 8 bases of the junction outside any gene match. TCRbeta CDR3 regions were amplified from genomic DNA by means of the immunoSEQ Assay, a bias-controlled multiplex PCR. In the paper's pipeline: Within the assay, amplification of reference gene primers was used to estimate how many nucleated cells each sample contained. To quantify the absolute abundance of each unique TCRbeta CDR3 rearrangement, sequence reads were collapsed and filtered. For each sample, productive Simpson clonality was calculated by taking the square root of Simpson's diversity index across productive rearrangements. TCRdb retrieved this table from immuneACCESS and kept in-frame rearrangements only. Not all clones are present; in checked studies, unresolved V genes account for under half, and no reason is known for the remainder. That table furnishes V, J and clone size, whereas the DNA furnished D and trimming. This sample lists 400,000 or so clones; roughly 90% were detected once. The ten biggest clones cover approximately 1.5% of the sample.

Details on this clone: Its antigen specificity is not known. The record has no base qualities; no much larger clone is one base away.

One collaborating source in Seattle enrolled patients during active infection and followed them longitudinally through the course of disease. Each collaborating institution followed its own protocols to collect whole blood in K2EDTA tubes. For TCRbeta analysis, collaborator samples were shipped as frozen whole blood, as isolated PBMCs, or as DNA extracted from either sample type. The TCR originated in a woman between 40 and 55 years old with COVID-19, enrolled during active disease. The sample was peripheral blood. Here the chain combines TRBV19 and TRBJ2-7, with 12 bases in between that match TRBD1. CDR3 loop: CASSAGTGGFKQYF. The nucleotide sequence reads TGTGCCAGTAGCGCCGGGACAGGGGGCTTCAAGCAGTACTTC. The full variable domain, with segments outside the CDR3 supplied by the reference TRBV19 and TRBJ2-7 proteins, appears as DGGITQSPKYLFRKEGQNVTLSCEQNLNHDAMYWYRQDPGQGLRLIYYSQIVNDFQKGDIAEGYSVSREKKESFPLTVTSAQKNPTAFYLCASSAGTGGFKQYFGPGTRLTVT.